This T cell receptor (beta chain) was captured in a study of Graves' ophthalmopathy and Graves' hyperthyroidism. Clinical symptoms, serum thyroxine, TRAb, thyroid ultrasound and orbital computed tomography formed the basis of diagnosis. The authors isolated PBMCs from more than 9 ml of fresh peripheral blood. Study-level results: The 13-signature model separated ophthalmopathy from stable hyperthyroidism at roughly 90% sensitivity and nearly 82% specificity. Ophthalmopathy progression was predicted with roughly 68% sensitivity and around 78% specificity.

The germline V and J ends were trimmed by 7 bases and 2 bases, with 14 bases remaining between them. Looked up from germline, CDR1 is SNHLY and CDR2 is FYNNEI. The CDR3 contains 14 residues. This clonotype was observed at least ten times. Its antigen is unidentified. RNA served as the template for amplifying TCR beta CDR3 regions. HTBI primers were employed in first-round RT-PCR, then a second-round multiplex PCR followed. TCRdb re-analysed the multiplex PCR reads in MiXCR, keeping a single row per CDR3 protein. This sample has about 740,000 distinct CDR3 sequences, with about 44% found just once. Sequenced: peripheral blood. The clonotype comes from an adult man with Graves' ophthalmopathy. The V gene is TRBV2, the J gene TRBJ1-2; a weak D match, TRBD1 (5 bases). The CDR3 DNA reads as TGTGCCAGCACAATGCAGGGACTAAACTATGGCTACACCTTC. Protein: CASTMQGLNYGYTF.